This T cell receptor (beta chain) was obtained from a study of blood T cell repertoires in COVID-19. Study-wide context: PBMCs, B-cell-depleted T cells, or T cells were the source of the cDNA or gDNA that made up the material.

In the original processing: Nucleated cell counts were estimated from reference gene primer amplification. Some clones are missing from TCRdb's copy, which holds only in-frame ones; the method was immunoSEQ multiplex PCR. V, J and clone size reflect that table, while D and trimming were determined from the DNA. The sample holds over 250,000 clones; 83% are singletons and the top ten take approximately 10%. The TCR originated in a woman aged 50 to 60 who had recovered from COVID-19. Material: peripheral blood.

This CDR3 is CASSLSGLGAYNEQFF. CDR3 DNA: TGTGCCAGCAGTTTATCTGGGCTAGGGGCCTACAATGAGCAGTTCTTC. This chain joins TRBV28 and TRBJ2-1; maybe TRBD1 (5 bases). The CDR3 spans 16 residues. The V gene's germline CDR1 is MDHEN and CDR2 SYDVKM. The germline V and J ends were trimmed by 1 base and 2 bases, with 12 bases remaining between them.